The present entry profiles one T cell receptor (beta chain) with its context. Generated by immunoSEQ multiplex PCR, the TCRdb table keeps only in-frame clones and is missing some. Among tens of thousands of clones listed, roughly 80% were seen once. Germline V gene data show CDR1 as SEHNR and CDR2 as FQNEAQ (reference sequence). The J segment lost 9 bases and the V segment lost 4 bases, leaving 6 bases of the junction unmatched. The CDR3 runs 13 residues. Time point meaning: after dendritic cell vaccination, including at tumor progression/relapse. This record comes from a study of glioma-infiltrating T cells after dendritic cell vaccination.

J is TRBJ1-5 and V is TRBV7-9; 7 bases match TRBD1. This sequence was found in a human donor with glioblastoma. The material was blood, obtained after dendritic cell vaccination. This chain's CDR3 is CASSSDRIRPQHF. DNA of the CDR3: TGTGCCAGCAGCTCGGACAGGATCAGGCCCCAGCATTTT.